This T cell receptor (beta chain) was observed in a study of T cells in Graves' hyperthyroidism and ophthalmopathy. For the study at large: The blood sample was taken at first diagnosis, before treatment began. Whole-study findings and limits: Ophthalmopathy, as predicted by the model, came a median around 6 months after the prediction.

The V gene lost 5 bases and the J gene lost 5 bases, with 16 bases spanning the gap. There are 14 residues in the CDR3. Per germline, CDR1 LNHDA and CDR2 SQIVND (reference sequence). The TCR beta CDR3 regions underwent amplification using RNA transcripts as the source. Carried out on the TCR CDR3, a first-round RT-PCR used the HTBI primer set. Each CDR3 protein is one row after TCRdb ran MiXCR on the multiplex PCR reads. The data hold roughly 660,000 distinct CDR3 sequences, with around 15% observed a single time. Graves' hyperthyroidism was deemed stable absent ophthalmopathy progression within 18 months. For this clonotype: Its antigen is still unknown.

Sequenced material: blood. J is TRBJ2-7 and V is TRBV19; D is undetermined. The clonotype originates from a man between 45 and 60 years old with Graves' hyperthyroidism. The CDR3 DNA is TGTGCCAGTAGTGCCTGGACGGCGAGGAACGAGCAGTACTTC. Residues: CASSAWTARNEQYF. The whole variable domain, filled in from reference TRBV19 and TRBJ2-7, reads DGGITQSPKYLFRKEGQNVTLSCEQNLNHDAMYWYRQDPGQGLRLIYYSQIVNDFQKGDIAEGYSVSREKKESFPLTVTSAQKNPTAFYLCASSAWTARNEQYFGPGTRLTVT.